A single sample gave rise to the 20 T cell receptor beta chains below, sequenced in a study of cytomegalovirus exposure and HLA in healthy donors. Primers: 60 Vbeta forward and 13 Jbeta reverse. Data came from immunoSEQ multiplex PCR; TCRdb stores just in-frame clones and leaves some out. Of over 150,000 clones in the sample, about 74% are singletons; the top ten hold under 4.5%. Material: PBMCs. The receptors shown here come from a woman in her thirties or forties in good health and CMV-seronegative.

V gene TRBV10-3 combines with J gene TRBJ2-1, with D tentatively TRBD2 (5 bases). Trimming cost V 0 bases and J 15 bases, with 18 bases left between them. Germline lookup yields CDR1 ENHRY and CDR2 SYGVKD. The CDR3 contains 14 residues. CDR3 region: CAISESGDGRRGFF. DNA of the CDR3: TGTGCCATCAGTGAGTCTGGGGATGGGAGACGTGGGTTCTTC.

This chain uses TRBV10-2 with TRBJ2-5; D may be TRBD2 (7 bases). The CDR3 consists of 14 residues. Trimming took off 6 bases at V and 5 bases at J, with 16 bases between the two ends. Germline-derived CDR1 and CDR2 are WSHSY and SAAADI. CDR3 sequence (DNA): TGCGCCAGCAGGCCCTCGGGGGGCGGGGAGACCCAGTACTTC. It is translated as CASRPSGGGETQYF.

The rearrangement uses TRBV11-3 and TRBJ2-7; TRBD2 matches 8 bases. V shed 1 base, J shed 0 bases, and the junction held 2 bases outside the gene matches. This CDR3 contains 15 residues. Germline V gene data show CDR1 as SGHNT and CDR2 as YENEEA. DNA of the CDR3: TGTGCCAGCAGCTTAGGGCTAGCGGGCTCCTACGAGCAGTACTTC. This encodes CASSLGLAGSYEQYF.

The rearrangement uses TRBV10-1 and TRBJ2-2; D is possibly TRBD1 (7 bases). Germline CDR1 WNHNN, CDR2 SYGVQD (reference sequence). The CDR3 totals 13 residues. Trimming pared 5 bases from V and 7 bases from J, leaving 11 bases between. In DNA form, the CDR3 reads TGCGCCAGCAGTCAGGGGGGTCGCGGGGAGCTGTTTTTT. Translated: CASSQGGRGELFF.

V and J are TRBV6-5 and TRBJ2-7, with 8 bases that match TRBD2. J was trimmed by 7 bases and V by 2 bases; bases with no gene match: 10. This CDR3 spans 15 amino acids. Looked up from germline, CDR1 is MNHEY and CDR2 is SVGAGI. CDR3 DNA sequence: TGTGCCAGCAGTTACACTAGGCGGGAGGTTGGTGAGCAGTACTTC. Protein sequence: CASSYTRREVGEQYF.

This clone came up once. The V and J genes are TRBV6-5 and TRBJ2-1; D gene ambiguous. V gave up 4 bases and J gave up 7 bases, with 17 bases separating them. This CDR3 region has 15 residues. Per germline, CDR1 MNHEY and CDR2 SVGAGI. CDR3 nucleotide sequence: TGTGCCAGCAGTTCCTCGGTAGTTCGAGTGAATGAGCAGTTCTTC. Translation gives CASSSSVVRVNEQFF.

The chain combines TRBV5-8 with TRBJ1-1; D is unclear. The V end was cut by 3 bases, the J end by 4 bases, with 16 bases between. Germline V gene sequence: CDR1 SGHTS, CDR2 YDEGEE. This CDR3 is 15 amino acids long. CDR3 protein: CASSSYGRGVTEAFF. Here the CDR3 DNA reads TGTGCCAGCAGCTCCTACGGACGGGGAGTCACTGAAGCTTTCTTT.

This clone was seen only a few times. The chain is built from TRBV7-9 and TRBJ2-5; TRBD2 aligns across 8 bases. The CDR3 has 16 amino acids. Germline CDR1 SEHNR, CDR2 FQNEAQ (reference sequence). Unmatched junction bases numbered 10, after V lost 2 bases and J lost 5 bases. CDR3: CASSLKASGWGETQYF. The DNA of the CDR3 is TGTGCCAGCAGCTTAAAGGCTAGCGGGTGGGGCGAGACCCAGTACTTC.

V is TRBV6-1 and J is TRBJ1-1; possibly TRBD1 for D (6 bases). This CDR3 has 15 amino acids. The V and J ends lost 3 bases and 10 bases respectively, with 21 bases between them. Germline V gene data show CDR1 as MNHNS and CDR2 as SASEGT. The CDR3: CASSEAGADRGVAFF. CDR3 DNA: TGTGCCAGCAGTGAGGCGGGGGCTGATCGTGGGGTAGCTTTCTTT.

The rearrangement joins TRBV5-1 to TRBJ2-1; 9 positions match TRBD2. CDR3 size: 15 residues. V lost 8 bases to trimming and J lost 0 bases; unmatched junction nucleotides: 6. Germline loops: CDR1 SGHRS, CDR2 YFSETQ. This CDR3 is CASGDSGSSYNEQFF. The CDR3 DNA reads as TGCGCCAGTGGGGATAGCGGGAGCTCCTACAATGAGCAGTTCTTC.

This chain connects TRBV25-1 to TRBJ1-3; TRBD1 agrees at 9 bases. Germline V gene sequence: CDR1 MGHDK, CDR2 SYGVNS. The CDR3 is 18 residues long. V trimming: 2 bases; J trimming: 0 bases; junction bases outside the gene matches: 8. The CDR3 nucleotides are TGTGCCAGCAGTGAAAGTGTTGGGACAGGGAGCTCTGGAAACACCATATATTTT. This sequence encodes CASSESVGTGSSGNTIYF. The whole variable domain, filled in from reference TRBV25-1 and TRBJ1-3, reads EADIYQTPRYLVIGTGKKITLECSQTMGHDKMYWYQQDPGMELHLIHYSYGVNSTEKGDLSSESTVSRIRTEHFPLTLESARPSHTSQYLCASSESVGTGSSGNTIYFGEGSWLTVV.

The chain joins TRBV6-5 to TRBJ1-1; 7 bases agree with TRBD1. The germline gives CDR1 MNHEY, CDR2 SVGAGI. V was clipped by 1 base and J by 1 base; unmatched bases: 6. The CDR3 has 16 residues. DNA for the CDR3: TGTGCCAGCAGTTACTTGACTCAGGGGGGGAACACTGAAGCTTTCTTT. It encodes CASSYLTQGGNTEAFF.

The rearrangement joins TRBV28 to TRBJ1-6, with D tentatively TRBD1 (6 bases). Germline V gives CDR1 MDHEN, CDR2 SYDVKM. Trimming stripped 4 bases from V and 7 bases from J, with 8 bases between. The CDR3 loop spans 13 amino acids. CDR3 nucleotides: TGTGCCAGCAGTTGGACAGCAAATTCACCCCTCCACTTT. This codes for CASSWTANSPLHF.

This chain uses TRBV25-1 with TRBJ2-5; D is unclear. This CDR3 is 12 amino acids long. Trimming stripped 2 bases from V and 4 bases from J, with 5 bases between. The germline CDR1 and CDR2 sequences are MGHDK and SYGVNS. The CDR3 sequence: CASSESRETQYF. Here the CDR3 DNA reads TGTGCCAGCAGTGAAAGCCGAGAGACCCAGTACTTC.

V gene TRBV7-2 combines with J gene TRBJ2-5; 9 nucleotides match TRBD2. The CDR3 contains 15 residues. J was trimmed by 5 bases and V by 4 bases; bases with no gene match: 8. Per germline, CDR1 SGHTA and CDR2 FQGNSA. This CDR3 reads CASSSSLTSGETQYF. DNA for the CDR3: TGTGCCAGCAGCTCTTCACTAACTAGCGGGGAGACCCAGTACTTC.

The rearrangement uses TRBV30 and TRBJ1-2; possible D gene TRBD1, 5 bases. This CDR3 has 13 amino acids. V was shortened by 5 bases and J by 0 bases, with 10 bases between the two germline ends. In germline, CDR1 is GTSNPN, CDR2 SVGIG (reference sequence). CDR3 protein: CAWATEANYGYTF. CDR3 in DNA: TGTGCCTGGGCGACAGAAGCTAACTATGGCTACACCTTC.

The chain carries TRBV19 and TRBJ2-3, with D tentatively TRBD2 (7 bases). The V and J ends lost 5 bases and 5 bases respectively, with 20 bases between them. This CDR3 contains 16 residues. Germline CDR1 LNHDA, CDR2 SQIVND (reference sequence). DNA for the CDR3: TGTGCCAGTAGTGCGCGGCGGGGGCGCTTCGGAGATACGCAGTATTTT. This sequence encodes CASSARRGRFGDTQYF.

The chain links TRBV5-4 to TRBJ2-5; 7 bases fit TRBD1. J gave up 4 bases and V 1 base, and 7 bases lay outside the gene matches. CDR1 SGHNT and CDR2 YYREEE come from the germline V gene (reference sequence). This CDR3 spans 15 amino acids. CDR3 sequence reads: CASSLTGDAGETQYF. CDR3 DNA sequence: TGTGCCAGCAGCTTGACAGGGGACGCTGGAGAGACCCAGTACTTC.

The rearrangement uses TRBV7-9 and TRBJ2-7; D is perhaps TRBD2 (6 bases). The V gene lost 1 base and the J gene lost 1 base, with 11 bases spanning the gap. The V gene's germline CDR1 is SEHNR and CDR2 FQNEAQ (reference sequence). This CDR3 region has 15 residues. The CDR3 DNA reads TGTGCCAGCAGCTTAGTGAGGGGACTGTCCTACGAGCAGTACTTC. This codes for CASSLVRGLSYEQYF.

CDR3 sequence (DNA): TGTGCCAGCAGTGAAAGAGGGCTCCCGGCTTTCTTT. Encoded protein: CASSERGLPAFF. The chain carries TRBV6-1 and TRBJ1-1; D call uncertain. Trimming cost V 2 bases and J 11 bases, with 12 bases left between them. The CDR3 length is 12 residues. Germline lookup yields CDR1 MNHNS and CDR2 SASEGT.